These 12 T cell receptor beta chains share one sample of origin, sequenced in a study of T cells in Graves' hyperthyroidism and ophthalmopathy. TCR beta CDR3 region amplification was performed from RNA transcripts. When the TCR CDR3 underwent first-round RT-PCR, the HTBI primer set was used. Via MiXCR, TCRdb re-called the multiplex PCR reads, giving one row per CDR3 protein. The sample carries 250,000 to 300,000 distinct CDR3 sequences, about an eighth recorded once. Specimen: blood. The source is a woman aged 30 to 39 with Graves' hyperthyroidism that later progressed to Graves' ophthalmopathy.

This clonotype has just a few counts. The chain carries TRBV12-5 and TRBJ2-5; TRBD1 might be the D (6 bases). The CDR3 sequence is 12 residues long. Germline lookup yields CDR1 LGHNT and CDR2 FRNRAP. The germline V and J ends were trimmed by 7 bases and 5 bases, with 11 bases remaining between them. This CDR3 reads CASAGVEETQYF. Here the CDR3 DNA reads TGTGCTAGTGCAGGGGTTGAGGAGACCCAGTACTTC.

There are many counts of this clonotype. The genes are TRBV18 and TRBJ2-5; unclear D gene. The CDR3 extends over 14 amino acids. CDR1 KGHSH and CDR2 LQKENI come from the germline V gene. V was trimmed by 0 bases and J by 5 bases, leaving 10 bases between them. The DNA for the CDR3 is TGTGCCAGCTCACCACCGGGTGGTCGGGAGACCCAGTACTTC. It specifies CASSPPGGRETQYF.

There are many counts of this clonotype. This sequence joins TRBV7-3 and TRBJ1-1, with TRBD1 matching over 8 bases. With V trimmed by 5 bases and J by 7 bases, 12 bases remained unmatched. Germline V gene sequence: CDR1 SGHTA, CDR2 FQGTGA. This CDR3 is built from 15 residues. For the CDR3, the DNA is TGTGCCAGCAGCAACGCCGGGACAGGTCAGGATGAAGCTTTCTTT. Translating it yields CASSNAGTGQDEAFF.

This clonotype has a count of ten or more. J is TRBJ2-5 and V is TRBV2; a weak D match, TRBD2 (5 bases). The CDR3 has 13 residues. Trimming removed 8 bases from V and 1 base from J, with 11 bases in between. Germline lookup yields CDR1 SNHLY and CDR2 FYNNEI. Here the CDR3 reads CASLRAVQETQYF. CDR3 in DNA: TGTGCCAGCCTTCGAGCGGTCCAAGAGACCCAGTACTTC.

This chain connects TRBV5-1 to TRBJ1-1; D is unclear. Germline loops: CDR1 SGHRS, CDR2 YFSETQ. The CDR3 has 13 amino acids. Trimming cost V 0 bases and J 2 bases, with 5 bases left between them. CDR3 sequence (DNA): TGCGCCAGCAGCTTGGACATCAACACTGAAGCTTTCTTT. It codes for CASSLDINTEAFF.

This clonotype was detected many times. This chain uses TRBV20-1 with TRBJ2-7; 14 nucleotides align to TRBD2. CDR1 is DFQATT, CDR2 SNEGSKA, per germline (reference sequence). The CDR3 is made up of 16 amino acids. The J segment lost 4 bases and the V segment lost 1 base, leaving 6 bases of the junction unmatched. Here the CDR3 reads CSARVWTSGRSYEQYF. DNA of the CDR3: TGCAGTGCTAGAGTCTGGACTAGCGGGAGGTCTTACGAGCAGTACTTC.

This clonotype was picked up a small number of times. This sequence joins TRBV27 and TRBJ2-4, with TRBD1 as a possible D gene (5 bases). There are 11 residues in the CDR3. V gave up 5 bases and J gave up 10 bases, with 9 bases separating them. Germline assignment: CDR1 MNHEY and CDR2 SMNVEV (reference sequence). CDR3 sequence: CASSRKGIQYF. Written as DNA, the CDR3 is TGTGCCAGCAGTCGAAAGGGGATTCAGTACTTC.

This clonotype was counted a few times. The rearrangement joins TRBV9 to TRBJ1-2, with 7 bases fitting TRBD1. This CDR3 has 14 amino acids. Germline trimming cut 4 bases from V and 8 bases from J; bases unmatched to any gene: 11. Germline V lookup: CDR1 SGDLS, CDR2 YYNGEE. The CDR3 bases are TGTGCCAGCAGCACCCAGGGGGGGAGTATCGGCTACACCTTC. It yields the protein CASSTQGGSIGYTF.

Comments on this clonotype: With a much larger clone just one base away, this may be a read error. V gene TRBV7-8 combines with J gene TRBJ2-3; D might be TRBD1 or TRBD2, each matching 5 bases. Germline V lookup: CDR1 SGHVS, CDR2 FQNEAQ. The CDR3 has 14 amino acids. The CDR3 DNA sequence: TGTGCCAGCAGACGTAGGGGACCCACAGGTACGCAGTATTTT. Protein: CASRRRGPTGTQYF.

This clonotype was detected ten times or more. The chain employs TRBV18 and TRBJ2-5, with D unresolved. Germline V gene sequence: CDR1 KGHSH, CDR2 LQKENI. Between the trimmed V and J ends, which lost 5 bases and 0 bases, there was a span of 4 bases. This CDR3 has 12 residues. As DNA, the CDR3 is TGTGCCAGCTCAGCCAACCAAGAGACCCAGTACTTC. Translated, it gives CASSANQETQYF.

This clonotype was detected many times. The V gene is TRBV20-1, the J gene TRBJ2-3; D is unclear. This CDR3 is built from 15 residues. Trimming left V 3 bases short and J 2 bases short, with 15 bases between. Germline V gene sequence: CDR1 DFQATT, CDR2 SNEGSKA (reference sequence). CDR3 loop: CSASRSAIYTDTQYF. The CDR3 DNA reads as TGCAGTGCTAGTCGCTCCGCGATATACACAGATACGCAGTATTTT.

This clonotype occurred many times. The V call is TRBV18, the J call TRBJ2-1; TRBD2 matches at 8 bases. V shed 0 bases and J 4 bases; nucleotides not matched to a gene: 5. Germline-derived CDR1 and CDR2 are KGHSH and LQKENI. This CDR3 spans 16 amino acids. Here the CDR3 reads CASSPPTSGKYNEQFF. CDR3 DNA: TGTGCCAGCTCACCACCAACTAGCGGAAAATACAATGAGCAGTTCTTC.